Presented here are 2 T cell receptor beta chains from one specimen sequenced in a study of human T cells and chemical hapten exposure. Time point specified: pre-sensitization, week 0. Treatment described: therapeutic diphenylcyclopropenone sensitization with weekly scalp DPC. TCRdb re-analysed the RACE reads in MiXCR, keeping a single row per CDR3 protein. The sample contains around 250,000 distinct CDR3 sequences, around 9.3% of which appear only once. The sample here was whole blood, taken in connection with sensitization to the hapten diphenylcyclopropenone (DPC). The receptors originated from a woman in her thirties or forties with alopecia areata. Some clones in this sample may be carry-over from other donors' samples.

The chain uses TRBV20-1 and TRBJ2-7; D is ambiguous. CDR1 and CDR2 from the germline V gene are DFQATT and SNEGSKA (reference sequence). Trimming removed 5 bases from V and 5 bases from J, with 13 bases in between. This CDR3 is built from 12 residues. The CDR3 loop is CSAHPPADEQYF. CDR3 nucleotides: TGCAGTGCTCATCCGCCTGCTGACGAGCAGTACTTC.

The chain links TRBV3-1 to TRBJ2-1; maybe TRBD1 (6 bases). Trimming removed 2 bases at V and 9 bases at J, with 11 bases between. CDR1 LGHDT and CDR2 YNNKEL come from the germline V gene (reference sequence). This CDR3 comprises 13 residues. CDR3 DNA sequence: TGTGCCAGCAGCCAACAGGGGATGGGTGAGCAGTTCTTC. It is translated as CASSQQGMGEQFF.